Each of the 11 T cell receptor beta chains below was sequenced from the same sample in a study of T-cell memory formation after mild COVID-19. One entry per CDR3 protein results from TCRdb running MiXCR on the 5' RACE reads. The sample consists of about 130,000 distinct CDR3 sequences, 5% to 6.5% of them appearing once. Sequenced sample: PBMCs or a T cell subset sorted from them (not recorded which). These receptor sequences come from an adult woman who had mild COVID-19 (a few samples of this study predate the infection). Cell type and time point are not known.

The chain couples TRBV7-9 to TRBJ2-7, with D possibly TRBD1 on 5 matching bases. The germline V gene encodes CDR1 SEHNR and CDR2 FQNEAQ (reference sequence). V lost 5 bases and J lost 0, with 20 bases in between. The CDR3 has 17 residues. The DNA of the CDR3 is TGTGCCAGCAGCCAGGGTGGGGTCAACACAGTCTCCTACGAGCAGTACTTC. Encoded protein: CASSQGGVNTVSYEQYF.

V gene TRBV5-1 combines with J gene TRBJ2-5; 12 nucleotides agree with TRBD2. This CDR3 is built from 17 residues. The V gene's germline CDR1 is SGHRS and CDR2 YFSETQ. J gave up 0 bases and V 2 bases, and 5 bases lay outside the gene matches. CDR3 region: CASSFASGGAYQETQYF. Here the CDR3 DNA reads TGCGCCAGCAGCTTCGCTAGCGGGGGGGCCTACCAAGAGACCCAGTACTTC.

This clonotype was counted at least ten times. This rearrangement joins TRBV9 to TRBJ2-7; possible D gene TRBD2, 6 bases. V was clipped by 4 bases and J by 4 bases, with 12 bases between them. Germline V CDR1 and CDR2: SGDLS, YYNGEE. The CDR3 contains 13 residues. CDR3 residues: CASSSSAGYEQYF. The CDR3 bases are TGTGCCAGCAGCTCCTCAGCGGGTTACGAGCAGTACTTC.

The chain is built from TRBV12-3 or TRBV12-4 and TRBJ1-2, with 11 nucleotides matching TRBD1. The CDR3 is made up of 16 amino acids. V trimming: 3 bases; J trimming: 4 bases; junction bases outside the gene matches: 7. The CDR3 protein is CASSFLGQGAGYGYTF. Written as DNA, the CDR3 is TGTGCCAGCAGTTTCCTCGGACAGGGGGCGGGCTATGGCTACACCTTC.

The J gene is TRBJ2-3, the V gene TRBV7-2; no firm D call. Between the trimmed V and J ends, which lost 5 bases and 3 bases, there was a span of 12 bases. The CDR3 has 14 amino acids. Germline lookup yields CDR1 SGHTA and CDR2 FQGNSA. The CDR3 reads CASSKRTETDTQYF. CDR3 DNA sequence: TGTGCCAGCAGCAAACGGACGGAGACAGATACGCAGTATTTT.

The V and J genes are TRBV27 and TRBJ1-1; 7 positions match TRBD1. Looked up from germline, CDR1 is MNHEY and CDR2 is SMNVEV (reference sequence). The V gene end was trimmed by 5 bases and the J gene end by 2 bases; junction bases not matched to a gene: 11. The CDR3 is 16 residues long. In DNA form, the CDR3 reads TGTGCCAGCAGTCCCCTCCGCCGACAGGGAAACACTGAAGCTTTCTTT. The encoded protein is CASSPLRRQGNTEAFF.

This clonotype was detected ten times or more. The chain has TRBV20-1 and TRBJ2-3, with TRBD2 identical over 7 bases. Germline V CDR1 and CDR2: DFQATT, SNEGSKA (reference sequence). CDR3 length: 15 amino acids. The junction had 8 bases not matched to a gene; V was cut back by 3 bases and J by 2 bases. CDR3 in DNA: TGCAGTGCTAGTGGGCAGCGGGATCACACAGATACGCAGTATTTT. It encodes CSASGQRDHTDTQYF.

This clonotype was seen a handful of times. The chain carries TRBV5-8 and TRBJ1-2; a possible D gene is TRBD1 (6 bases). The CDR3 runs to 14 residues. Germline V gene lookup returns CDR1 SGHTS and CDR2 YDEGEE. The germline V and J ends were trimmed by 2 bases and 3 bases, with 11 bases remaining between them. The CDR3 loop is CASSLTGYDYGYTF. DNA of the CDR3: TGTGCCAGCAGCTTAACAGGGTACGACTATGGCTACACCTTC. Looking up the rest from reference TRBV5-8 and TRBJ1-2 gives the full variable domain: EAGVTQSPTHLIKTRGQQATLRCSPISGHTSVYWYQQALGLGLQFLLWYDEGEERNRGNFPPRFSGRQFPNYSSELNVNALELEDSALYLCASSLTGYDYGYTFGSGTRLTVV.

In its sample, this clonotype was seen a few times. This chain connects TRBV4-1 to TRBJ1-2, with 8 bases identical to TRBD1. Germline lookup yields CDR1 MGHRA and CDR2 YSYEKL. The CDR3 spans 19 residues. Germline trimming cut 0 bases from V and 4 bases from J; bases unmatched to any gene: 16. CDR3 DNA sequence: TGCGCCAGCAGCCAAGATCACCCCGCCCCAGGGGGCTCTGGCTATGGCTACACCTTC. It specifies CASSQDHPAPGGSGYGYTF.

This clonotype occurred many times. This rearrangement joins TRBV7-3 to TRBJ2-1; 7 nucleotides align to TRBD1. Germline V lookup: CDR1 SGHTA, CDR2 FQGTGA. J lost 6 bases, V lost 1 base, and 9 bases had no gene match. This CDR3 is built from 16 residues. The CDR3 sequence: CASSLRGGQLRNEQFF. CDR3 nucleotides: TGTGCCAGCAGCTTAAGAGGGGGACAGTTACGCAATGAGCAGTTCTTC.

This clonotype was recorded a few times. The gene calls are TRBV25-1 and TRBJ2-1; D is perhaps TRBD2 (6 bases). The CDR3 runs to 15 residues. Germline V gene sequence: CDR1 MGHDK, CDR2 SYGVNS. Trimming removed 6 bases at V and 0 bases at J, with 12 bases between. CDR3 nucleotide sequence: TGTGCCAGCAGACATAGCGGAAGCTCCTACAATGAGCAGTTCTTC. Amino acids: CASRHSGSSYNEQFF.